This is a list of T cell receptor beta chains from one sample in a study of blood T cell repertoires in COVID-19. Sequencing used immunoSEQ multiplex PCR; TCRdb keeps in-frame clones, though not all of them. The data show some 360,000 clones, 88% seen once. Sample: PBMCs or T cells enriched from blood (not recorded which). The receptors originated from a woman in her twenties or thirties who had been exposed to COVID-19. The CDR3 runs from the conserved cysteine through the conserved F or W. D genes are given only for firm matches.

12 | TRBV29-1 | - | CSVVASQETQYF
19 | TRBV7-9 | TRBD1 | CASSLVAPSDRRANYGYTF
19 | TRBV30 | TRBD2 | CAWETGVWSSGRVNNEQFF
15 | TRBV29-1 | TRBD1 | CSVGGGGQFHNEQFF
14 | TRBV6-5 | TRBD1 | CASRLPGTGHGYTF
14 | TRBV29-1 | - | CSVGPGTPYNEQFF
15 | TRBV7-9 | TRBD1 | CASSLGGQGTDTQYF
16 | TRBV2 | - | CASIVEGRTSQETQYF
14 | TRBV5-1 | - | CASSPPGLFYEQYF
15 | TRBV19 | TRBD1 | CASTPQGTGAGELFF
17 | TRBV4-2 | TRBD1 | CASSQDGGTGANYGYTF
15 | TRBV9 | TRBD1 | CASSVVTGAGETQYF
16 | TRBV7-3 | - | CASSSRTGGVTDTQYF
12 | TRBV28 | - | CASKLGTNEQFF
13 | TRBV19 | - | CASSITGYNEQFF
16 | TRBV19 | - | CASSILRGMNTGELFF
12 | TRBV27 | TRBD1 | CASDRANYGYTF
16 | TRBV25-1 | - | CASSEYQLAGGGELFF
15 | TRBV9 | - | CASSVEREYNSPLHF
15 | TRBV3-1/TRBV3-2 | TRBD1 | CASKGFQGGTDTQYF
12 | TRBV11-3 | - | CASSLERSEAFF
13 | TRBV28 | - | CASSLWTGNEQYF
15 | TRBV27 | - | CASSVQGGGDYEQYF
15 | TRBV10-3 | TRBD1 | CAIRTMTGGAGGYTF
13 | TRBV12-5 | - | CASGLWASNEQYF
13 | TRBV29-1 | - | CSVALLAKNIQYF